One and the same sample provided the 13 T cell receptor beta chains below, sequenced in a study of T cell changes during pregnancy in multiple sclerosis (dated by TCRdb to 2018 to 2020). Libraries came from the immunoSEQ multiplex PCR assay. TCRdb took this table from immuneACCESS and kept in-frame rearrangements with V and J called. Such tables lack part of the clones; where checked against another copy, unresolved V genes explain under half of the gap, and the rest is unexplained. Here the sample has tens of thousands of clones; over 90% occur a single time. About 2.5% of the sample is held by the ten biggest clonotypes. The sample consisted of CD8+ T cells from peripheral blood mononuclear cells, taken in the third trimester of pregnancy. The origin of the receptors is a female donor with multiple sclerosis, enrolled in a pregnancy study.

The chain joins TRBV2 to TRBJ2-2; 7 positions agree with TRBD1. Trimming at V came to 9 bases and at J to 3 bases, leaving 4 bases not matched to a gene. This CDR3 has 13 amino acids. Per germline, CDR1 SNHLY and CDR2 FYNNEI. CDR3 sequence: CASGGQHTGELFF. For the CDR3, the DNA is TGTGCCAGTGGGGGACAGCACACCGGGGAGCTGTTTTTT.

V usage is TRBV27 and J usage is TRBJ2-1; no definite D call. The germline gives CDR1 MNHEY, CDR2 SMNVEV (reference sequence). The CDR3 contains 13 residues. With 2 bases removed from V and 7 bases from J, the gap between germline ends came to 9 bases. For the CDR3, the DNA is TGTGCCAGCAGTTTAGGTAGCCGGAATGAGCAGTTCTTC. Its translation: CASSLGSRNEQFF.

This sequence joins TRBV10-1 and TRBJ2-7, with D unclear. CDR1 WNHNN and CDR2 SYGVQD come from the germline V gene (reference sequence). The germline V and J ends were trimmed by 2 bases and 4 bases, with 9 bases remaining between them. There are 13 residues in the CDR3. CDR3 sequence reads: CASSEIAVYEQYF. The CDR3 region has the DNA TGCGCCAGCAGTGAGATTGCAGTTTACGAGCAGTACTTC.

The chain is built from TRBV4-2 and TRBJ1-3; TRBD1 is a possible D gene (5 bases). The V gene's germline CDR1 is LGHNA and CDR2 YNFKEQ. The CDR3 has 14 amino acids. Trimming shortened V by 4 bases and J by 5 bases, and 12 bases separated the two germline ends. CDR3 coding DNA: TGTGCCAGCAGCCTGGTTGGGGCCCGAAACACCATATATTTT. It codes for CASSLVGARNTIYF.

This chain connects TRBV7-8 to TRBJ2-1; 10 nucleotides line up with TRBD2. The trim removed 2 bases at V and 8 bases at J, leaving 9 bases unmatched. This CDR3 is built from 16 residues. Germline V gives CDR1 SGHVS, CDR2 FQNEAQ. The CDR3 bases are TGTGCCAGCAGCTTAACTTATCTAGCGGGAGATGATGAGCAGTTCTTC. This sequence encodes CASSLTYLAGDDEQFF.

The V call is TRBV12-5, the J call TRBJ1-2; D call uncertain. The germline V gene has CDR1 LGHNT and CDR2 FRNRAP. Trimming shortened V by 2 bases and J by 5 bases, and 21 bases separated the two germline ends. There are 17 residues in the CDR3. The CDR3 here is CASGLPRSYSDEYGYTF. The CDR3 DNA reads as TGTGCTAGTGGTTTGCCCAGGTCTTACTCGGATGAATATGGCTACACCTTC.

In DNA, the CDR3 is TGTGCCTGGAGCCCCGGGGCTGAAGCTTTCTTT. This translates into CAWSPGAEAFF. This chain connects TRBV30 to TRBJ1-1; no reliable D call. The CDR3 is 11 amino acids. Germline V gene sequence: CDR1 GTSNPN, CDR2 SVGIG (reference sequence). V lost 3 bases and J lost 6, with 8 bases in between.

The chain couples TRBV7-9 to TRBJ2-1, with D unresolved. Germline-derived CDR1 and CDR2 are SEHNR and FQNEAQ (reference sequence). The V end was cut by 1 base, the J end by 8 bases, with 6 bases between. The CDR3 has 12 amino acids. This CDR3 reads CASSLGADEQFF. CDR3 DNA: TGTGCCAGCAGCTTAGGGGCTGATGAGCAGTTCTTC.

The V gene is TRBV6-1, the J gene TRBJ1-5; possible D gene TRBD1, 6 bases. Germline CDR1 is MNHNS and CDR2 is SASEGT. The CDR3 sequence is 15 residues long. V was clipped by 5 bases and J by 7 bases, with 18 bases between them. CDR3 DNA: TGTGCCAGCAGTCGAACGGGGGAGGGGGGACAGCCCCAGCATTTT. Translation: CASSRTGEGGQPQHF.

The V and J genes are TRBV9 and TRBJ1-5, with a tentative D call TRBD1 (6 bases). The CDR3 has 14 residues. Trimming removed 0 bases from V and 6 bases from J, with 10 bases in between. Germline V gene data show CDR1 as SGDLS and CDR2 as YYNGEE. CDR3 DNA sequence: TGTGCCAGCAGCGTAGAACAGGGTGGTCAGCCCCAGCATTTT. Encoded protein: CASSVEQGGQPQHF.

The J gene is TRBJ2-7, the V gene TRBV30; TRBD1 might be the D (5 bases). CDR3 length: 14 residues. V was shortened by 4 bases and J by 11 bases, with 24 bases between the two germline ends. Looked up from germline, CDR1 is GTSNPN and CDR2 is SVGIG (reference sequence). This chain's CDR3 is CAWTPQQEHPTEYF. The CDR3 region has the DNA TGTGCCTGGACCCCCCAACAAGAACACCCGACAGAGTACTTC. Supplemented by reference TRBV30 and TRBJ2-7, the full variable domain reads SQTIHQWPATLVQPVGSPLSLECTVEGTSNPNLYWYRQAAGRGLQLLFYSVGIGQISSEVPQNLSASRPQDRQFILSSKKLLLSDSGFYLCAWTPQQEHPTEYFGPGTRLTVT.

This chain uses TRBV13 with TRBJ2-7; TRBD1 might be the D (6 bases). Trimming removed 1 base from V and 5 bases from J, with 12 bases in between. This CDR3 region has 14 residues. The germline gives CDR1 PRHDT, CDR2 FYEKMQ (reference sequence). The CDR3 protein is CASSLALTGHEQYF. CDR3 coding DNA: TGTGCCAGCAGCTTAGCCTTGACAGGCCACGAGCAGTACTTC.

The chain carries TRBV4-1 and TRBJ1-4, with 10 bases identical to TRBD1. The J segment lost 7 bases and the V segment lost 3 bases, leaving 2 bases of the junction unmatched. Germline V gene data show CDR1 as MGHRA and CDR2 as YSYEKL. This CDR3 is 14 amino acids long. The CDR3 loop reads CASSHRDRGEKLFF. The CDR3 nucleotides read TGCGCCAGCAGCCACCGGGACAGGGGTGAAAAACTGTTTTTT.